This TCR beta chain was found in a study of blood T cell repertoires in COVID-19. Turning to the study itself: COVID-19 samples collected from the United States, Italy and Spain covered acute and convalescent phases. PBMCs, B-cell-depleted T cells, or T cells were the source of the cDNA or gDNA that made up the material.

The Seattle site enrolled patients during active infection and followed them longitudinally. The CDR3 has 11 amino acids. A word on this clone: At one end, the junction sequence differs from germline, possibly due to a read error.

In the authors' workflow: The authors estimated nucleated cell counts from reference gene primer amplification. Profiling relied on immunoSEQ multiplex PCR, and the TCRdb table lists in-frame clones only, not all of them. V, J and clone size are those of that table, while D and trimming were read from the DNA. The sample shows fewer than 300,000 clones, under 85% of them seen only once. This chain connects TRBV12-3 or TRBV12-4 to TRBJ1-2, with 7 bases aligning to TRBD1. This receptor was obtained from a human donor with COVID-19, enrolled during active disease. The donor label of this sample is uncertain. Sequenced sample: peripheral blood. In DNA, the CDR3 is TGTGCCAGCAGTTTAAGAGGGGGCGCGAGCTTC. It encodes CASSLRGGASF.